The present T cell receptor (beta chain) was sequenced within a study of T cell changes during pregnancy in multiple sclerosis. This CDR3 region has 15 residues. V lost 0 bases, J lost 5 bases, and 6 bases stayed unmatched. Germline CDR1 is LNHDA and CDR2 is SQIVND (reference sequence). Repertoires were generated with immunoSEQ multiplex PCR, while TCRdb's copy carries only in-frame clones and drops some. This sample yields roughly 90,000 clones, of which approximately 90% are seen a single time; approximately 0.97% belongs to the top ten. The origin of this receptor is a female donor with multiple sclerosis, enrolled in a pregnancy study. The sample here was peripheral blood, taken before pregnancy. The chain uses TRBV19 and TRBJ2-7; 8 bases map to TRBD2. CDR3 bases: TGTGCCAGTAGTATAGATGGGACTAGTCTCGACGAGCAGTACTTC. It is translated as CASSIDGTSLDEQYF.